These 30 T cell receptor beta chains came from one sample sequenced in a study of shared clonotypes between healthy human individuals (dated by TCRdb to about 2020). Libraries were prepared through the immunoSEQ multiplex PCR assay. In its TCRdb copy, this immuneACCESS table keeps in-frame sequences only and misses some clones. Where compared with another copy, unresolved V genes explain less than half of these, and the others have no known cause. Counted in this sample were approximately 1.5 million clones; approximately 98% of them appeared once. 0.4% to 0.55% of the sample comes from the top ten. Sequencing was carried out using naive CD4+ T cells sorted from blood. What the cell subset or site label conveys for this sample: CD45RA+ positively selected. The receptors derive from a man aged 30 to 39 in good health.

The chain uses TRBV13 and TRBJ2-7; 8 bases fit TRBD2. Germline CDR1 PRHDT, CDR2 FYEKMQ (reference sequence). The ends lost 7 bases at V and 4 bases at J; junction bases unmatched: 9. This CDR3 region has 14 residues. The CDR3, as DNA: TGTGCCAGCACCATAAGCGGGAGTTTATACGAGCAGTACTTC. This codes for CASTISGSLYEQYF.

The genes are TRBV6-1 and TRBJ2-5; no clear D gene. V lost 2 bases and J 2 bases, leaving 9 bases between the germline ends. The germline CDR1 and CDR2 sequences are MNHNS and SASEGT. The CDR3 contains 14 residues. Written as DNA, the CDR3 is TGTGCCAGCAGTGAATTTCGGCTGCAAGAGACCCAGTACTTC. It yields the protein CASSEFRLQETQYF.

The CDR3 region is CASSIPGQGEYEQYF. The DNA of the CDR3 is TGTGCCAGCAGCATCCCGGGACAGGGGGAGTACGAGCAGTACTTC. J is TRBJ2-7 and V is TRBV5-6; 11 nucleotides line up with TRBD1. Germline V gene sequence: CDR1 SGHDT, CDR2 YYEEEE. V shed 4 bases, J shed 4 bases, and the junction held 7 bases outside the gene matches. The CDR3 contains 15 residues.

The chain uses TRBV2 and TRBJ2-1, with 8 bases lining up with TRBD1. V was clipped by 6 bases and J by 0 bases; unmatched bases: 7. Germline V lookup: CDR1 SNHLY, CDR2 FYNNEI. This CDR3 region has 16 residues. The CDR3 spells CASRKTGESSYNEQFF. The CDR3 DNA follows: TGTGCCAGCAGGAAGACAGGGGAAAGCTCCTACAATGAGCAGTTCTTC. The full variable domain, in which reference TRBV2 and TRBJ2-1 provide the parts outside the CDR3, is EPEVTQTPSHQVTQMGQEVILRCVPISNHLYFYWYRQILGQKVEFLVSFYNNEISEKSEIFDDQFSVERPDGSNFTLKIRSTKLEDSAMYFCASRKTGESSYNEQFFGPGTRLTVL.

This chain connects TRBV28 to TRBJ1-2; no firm D call. CDR3 length: 12 residues. The germline gives CDR1 MDHEN, CDR2 SYDVKM. V was shortened by 8 bases and J by 3 bases, with 10 bases between the two germline ends. CDR3 in amino acids: CASYREDYGYTF. The CDR3 DNA follows: TGTGCCAGCTATAGGGAGGACTATGGCTACACCTTC.

The V and J genes are TRBV9 and TRBJ2-7; 7 bases fit TRBD2. CDR1 and CDR2 (germline): SGDLS, YYNGEE. After removal of 4 bases from V and 5 bases from J, the junction contained 21 bases not matched to a gene. The CDR3 runs 18 residues. In nucleotides, the CDR3 is TGTGCCAGCAGCCCCCGCCTCCCGGCTGGCGGGAGTAGGAACGAGCAGTACTTC. Translating gives CASSPRLPAGGSRNEQYF.

V usage is TRBV5-1 and J usage is TRBJ2-2, with D unresolved. CDR1 is SGHRS, CDR2 YFSETQ, per germline. Trimming pared 4 bases from V and 2 bases from J, leaving 12 bases between. The CDR3 has 15 amino acids. CDR3 sequence reads: CASSPGPANTGELFF. In nucleotides, the CDR3 is TGCGCCAGCAGCCCTGGACCAGCCAACACCGGGGAGCTGTTTTTT.

In this sample, this clone turned up once. Other DNA variants within this sample encode the same CDR3. The gene calls are TRBV5-1 and TRBJ2-3; 8 bases align to TRBD1. After removal of 4 bases from V and 2 bases from J, the junction contained 6 bases not matched to a gene. This CDR3 has 15 amino acids. Per the germline V gene, CDR1 is SGHRS and CDR2 is YFSETQ. DNA for the CDR3: TGCGCCAGCAGCCTTGGACAGGGCAACACAGATACGCAGTATTTT. Translation gives CASSLGQGNTDTQYF. Full variable domain (remainder filled in from reference TRBV5-1 and TRBJ2-3): KAGVTQTPRYLIKTRGQQVTLSCSPISGHRSVSWYQQTPGQGLQFLFEYFSETQRNKGNFPGRFSGRQFSNSRSEMNVSTLELGDSALYLCASSLGQGNTDTQYFGPGTRLTVL.

This rearrangement joins TRBV2 to TRBJ2-2; a weak D match, TRBD2 (6 bases). V lost 3 bases and J lost 7, with 9 bases in between. This CDR3 contains 13 residues. Germline CDR1 is SNHLY and CDR2 is FYNNEI. The CDR3 sequence is CASSEEGIGELFF. The CDR3 DNA reads as TGTGCCAGCAGTGAGGAGGGGATCGGGGAGCTGTTTTTT.

This chain uses TRBV5-1 with TRBJ2-3; 14 bases are a match to TRBD2. J lost 3 bases, V lost 4 bases, and 4 bases had no gene match. The CDR3 sequence is 16 residues long. Per germline, CDR1 SGHRS and CDR2 YFSETQ. The CDR3: CASSPGTSGGTDTQYF. In nucleotides, the CDR3 is TGCGCCAGCAGCCCCGGGACTAGCGGGGGAACAGATACGCAGTATTTT.

V usage is TRBV2 and J usage is TRBJ2-5; 10 nucleotides agree with TRBD1. Germline assignment: CDR1 SNHLY and CDR2 FYNNEI. CDR3 length: 15 residues. V dropped 4 bases and J dropped 5; count of bases not matched to a gene: 7. The CDR3 spells CASSVVTGGLETQYF. The CDR3 DNA follows: TGTGCCAGCAGTGTGGTGACAGGGGGCTTGGAGACCCAGTACTTC.

The gene calls are TRBV18 and TRBJ1-2; 7 nucleotides match TRBD1. This CDR3 region has 14 residues. Germline trimming cut 4 bases from V and 3 bases from J; bases unmatched to any gene: 5. Germline CDR1 KGHSH, CDR2 LQKENI. In DNA form, the CDR3 reads TGTGCCAGCTCACAAGGACAGGATCACTATGGCTACACCTTC. It is translated as CASSQGQDHYGYTF. Full variable domain (outside the CDR3, taken from reference TRBV18 and TRBJ1-2): NAGVMQNPRHLVRRRGQEARLRCSPMKGHSHVYWYRQLPEEGLKFMVYLQKENIIDESGMPKERFSAEFPKEGPSILRIQQVVRGDSAAYFCASSQGQDHYGYTFGSGTRLTVV.

The chain links TRBV10-3 to TRBJ2-7; the match to TRBD2 covers 11 bases. The CDR3 spans 17 residues. V shed 0 bases and J 6 bases; nucleotides not matched to a gene: 10. Germline V gives CDR1 ENHRY, CDR2 SYGVKD. CDR3 residues: CAISESETSGKIGEQYF. For the CDR3, the DNA is TGTGCCATCAGTGAGTCTGAGACTAGCGGGAAAATCGGCGAGCAGTACTTC.

The genes are TRBV5-1 and TRBJ1-3; D remains unclear. Trimming removed 4 bases from V and 4 bases from J, with 15 bases in between. The CDR3 consists of 15 residues. The V gene's germline CDR1 is SGHRS and CDR2 YFSETQ. Written as DNA, the CDR3 is TGCGCCAGCAGCCCGTCCTCGGCGGCGGGAAACACCATATATTTT. This translates into CASSPSSAAGNTIYF.

The CDR3 DNA reads TGTGCCGGCTCGGGGCGGTTGGACAATGAGCAGTTCTTC. Translated, it gives CAGSGRLDNEQFF. V usage is TRBV2 and J usage is TRBJ2-1; D may correspond to TRBD1 or TRBD2 (5 bases each). This CDR3 has 13 residues. V was cut by 11 bases and J by 5 bases, with 16 bases left in between. Per the germline V gene, CDR1 is SNHLY and CDR2 is FYNNEI. Supplemented by reference TRBV2 and TRBJ2-1, the full variable domain reads EPEVTQTPSHQVTQMGQEVILRCVPISNHLYFYWYRQILGQKVEFLVSFYNNEISEKSEIFDDQFSVERPDGSNFTLKIRSTKLEDSAMYFCAGSGRLDNEQFFGPGTRLTVL.

The chain combines TRBV6-1 with TRBJ2-2; unclear D gene. The CDR3 has 13 amino acids. Trimming shortened V by 4 bases and J by 1 base, and 4 bases separated the two germline ends. Germline loops: CDR1 MNHNS, CDR2 SASEGT. CDR3 protein: CASSVRNTGELFF. CDR3 in DNA: TGTGCCAGCAGTGTACGGAACACCGGGGAGCTGTTTTTT.

The chain carries TRBV5-1 and TRBJ2-2, with 9 bases fitting TRBD1. The CDR3 spans 15 residues. V gave up 7 bases and J gave up 5 bases; unmatched junction bases: 9. Germline-derived CDR1 and CDR2 are SGHRS and YFSETQ. DNA of the CDR3: TGCGCCAGCGCCCGGGACAGGGCTGAGACCGGGGAGCTGTTTTTT. Translation: CASARDRAETGELFF.

The chain links TRBV28 to TRBJ2-2; D is unclear. The CDR3 runs to 12 residues. Germline lookup yields CDR1 MDHEN and CDR2 SYDVKM. Deletions cut 7 bases from V and 3 bases from J, with 6 bases between. The CDR3 DNA is TGTGCCAGCACTGCCTACACCGGGGAGCTGTTTTTT. It codes for CASTAYTGELFF. Combining the CDR3 with reference TRBV28 and TRBJ2-2 gives the whole variable domain DVKVTQSSRYLVKRTGEKVFLECVQDMDHENMFWYRQDPGLGLRLIYFSYDVKMKEKGDIPEGYSVSREKKERFSLILESASTNQTSMYLCASTAYTGELFFGEGSRLTVL.

V gene TRBV11-3 combines with J gene TRBJ1-2; the D is unclear. The V gene's germline CDR1 is SGHNT and CDR2 YENEEA. V was clipped by 3 bases and J by 0 bases, with 14 bases between them. The CDR3 length is 16 residues. CDR3: CASSFEEEKANYGYTF. CDR3 DNA: TGTGCCAGCAGCTTTGAGGAGGAGAAAGCTAACTATGGCTACACCTTC.

As concerns this clone: The identical CDR3 is also encoded by other nucleotide sequences in the sample. The chain recombines TRBV18 with TRBJ2-7; D unclear. Trimming took off 2 bases at V and 0 bases at J, with 5 bases between the two ends. CDR1 is KGHSH, CDR2 LQKENI, per germline. This CDR3 is built from 13 residues. CDR3 protein: CASSPGRSYEQYF. The CDR3 nucleotides are TGTGCCAGCTCACCAGGGCGCTCCTACGAGCAGTACTTC.

This chain links TRBV7-3 with TRBJ2-1, with 8 bases matching TRBD2. The CDR3 spans 13 residues. Germline V lookup: CDR1 SGHTA, CDR2 FQGTGA. Trimming removed 5 bases from V and 8 bases from J; junction bases left unmatched: 5. CDR3 in amino acids: CASSPRAGDEQFF. The CDR3 bases are TGTGCCAGCAGCCCCAGAGCGGGAGATGAGCAGTTCTTC.

This chain uses TRBV28 with TRBJ2-5; perhaps TRBD2 as D (5 bases). CDR1 is MDHEN, CDR2 SYDVKM, per germline. V was clipped by 2 bases and J by 4 bases, with 11 bases between them. The CDR3 has 14 amino acids. This CDR3 is CASSLPTSSETQYF. CDR3 bases: TGTGCCAGCAGTTTACCAACTAGTTCAGAGACCCAGTACTTC. The variable domain in full, completed from reference TRBV28 and TRBJ2-5, reads DVKVTQSSRYLVKRTGEKVFLECVQDMDHENMFWYRQDPGLGLRLIYFSYDVKMKEKGDIPEGYSVSREKKERFSLILESASTNQTSMYLCASSLPTSSETQYFGPGTRLLVL.

The V gene is TRBV7-3, the J gene TRBJ1-1; TRBD1 aligns across 9 bases. The J segment lost 5 bases and the V segment lost 4 bases, leaving 11 bases of the junction unmatched. CDR3 length: 16 residues. Germline loops: CDR1 SGHTA, CDR2 FQGTGA. The CDR3 reads CASSSGQGNGGTEAFF. In DNA, the CDR3 is TGTGCCAGCAGCTCCGGACAGGGGAACGGAGGTACTGAAGCTTTCTTT.

The CDR3 sequence: CASSFLAVNEQFF. CDR3 DNA: TGTGCCAGCAGTTTTCTAGCGGTTAATGAGCAGTTCTTC. V gene TRBV28 combines with J gene TRBJ2-1, with TRBD2 matching over 7 bases. V gave up 3 bases and J gave up 7 bases; unmatched junction bases: 3. The V gene's germline CDR1 is MDHEN and CDR2 SYDVKM. The CDR3 length is 13 residues.

In the case of this clone: Other DNA variants within this sample encode the same CDR3. The chain employs TRBV29-1 and TRBJ1-1; D call uncertain. The CDR3 totals 10 residues. Trimming cost V 6 bases and J 3 bases, with 5 bases left between them. From germline, CDR1 is SQVTM and CDR2 ANQGSEA. The CDR3 loop reads CSVVDTEAFF. The CDR3 bases are TGCAGCGTCGTTGACACTGAAGCTTTCTTT.

This chain links TRBV10-2 with TRBJ2-1, with TRBD1 matching 9 bases. The CDR3 contains 14 residues. The trim removed 9 bases at V and 7 bases at J, leaving 10 bases unmatched. Germline CDR1 WSHSY, CDR2 SAAADI. The CDR3 DNA is TGCGCCAGTACCGGGACAGGGTATGGAAATGAGCAGTTCTTC. It specifies CASTGTGYGNEQFF.

The V call is TRBV7-6, the J call TRBJ2-3; TRBD2 agrees at 7 bases. With 4 bases clipped from V and 0 bases from J, the junction kept 10 bases outside the gene matches. The CDR3 is 17 amino acids. Germline V gives CDR1 SGHVS, CDR2 FNYEAQ. CDR3 bases: TGTGCCAGCAGCTCCCCGCGCGGGGGTACTAGCACAGATACGCAGTATTTT. Protein: CASSSPRGGTSTDTQYF.

This chain connects TRBV13 to TRBJ2-3, with D tentatively TRBD2 (6 bases). Germline V gene lookup returns CDR1 PRHDT and CDR2 FYEKMQ (reference sequence). The germline V and J ends were trimmed by 5 bases and 0 bases, with 15 bases remaining between them. The CDR3 is made up of 16 amino acids. In DNA, the CDR3 is TGTGCCAGCAGCGGGGGGAGCGGCTTTAGCACAGATACGCAGTATTTT. Protein product: CASSGGSGFSTDTQYF.

In its sample, this clone was seen a few times. The sample carries other DNA sequences with the same CDR3. V usage is TRBV2 and J usage is TRBJ1-4; no clear D. There are 10 residues in the CDR3. The V and J ends lost 3 bases and 11 bases respectively, with 4 bases between them. Germline assignment: CDR1 SNHLY and CDR2 FYNNEI. CDR3 sequence reads: CASSEGKLFF. The CDR3 DNA is TGTGCCAGCAGTGAGGGTAAACTGTTTTTT. Together with reference TRBV2 and TRBJ1-4, the CDR3 gives the full variable domain: EPEVTQTPSHQVTQMGQEVILRCVPISNHLYFYWYRQILGQKVEFLVSFYNNEISEKSEIFDDQFSVERPDGSNFTLKIRSTKLEDSAMYFCASSEGKLFFGSGTQLSVL.

This chain joins TRBV5-1 and TRBJ2-3, with D unresolved. V lost 1 base to trimming and J lost 6 bases, with 6 bases between them. CDR3 length: 12 amino acids. In germline, CDR1 is SGHRS, CDR2 YFSETQ. The CDR3 is CASSLLLDTQYF. CDR3 coding DNA: TGCGCCAGCAGCTTGTTGTTGGATACGCAGTATTTT.